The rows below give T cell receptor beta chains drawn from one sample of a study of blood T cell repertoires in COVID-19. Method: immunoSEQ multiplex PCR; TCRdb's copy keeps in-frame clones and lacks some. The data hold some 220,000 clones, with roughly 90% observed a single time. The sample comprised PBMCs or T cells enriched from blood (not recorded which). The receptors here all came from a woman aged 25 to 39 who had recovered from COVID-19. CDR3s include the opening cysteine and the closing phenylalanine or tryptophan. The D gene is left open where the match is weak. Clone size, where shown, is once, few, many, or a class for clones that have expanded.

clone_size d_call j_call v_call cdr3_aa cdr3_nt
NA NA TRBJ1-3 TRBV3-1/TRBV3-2 CASSQVSRATRGNTIYF TGTGCCAGCAGCCAAGTCTCGCGCGCGACTCGAGGAAACACCATATATTTT
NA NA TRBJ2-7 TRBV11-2 CASSLGQFSYEQYF TGTGCCAGCAGCCTTGGACAGTTCTCCTACGAGCAGTACTTC
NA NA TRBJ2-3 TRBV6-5 CASSQNTQYF TGTGCCAGCAGTCAGAATACGCAGTATTTT
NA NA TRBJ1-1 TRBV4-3 CASSQASSGDTEAFF TGCGCCAGCAGCCAAGCCTCTTCCGGGGACACTGAAGCTTTCTTT
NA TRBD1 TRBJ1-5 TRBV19 CASSRQGASNQPQHF TGTGCCAGTAGCCGACAGGGGGCAAGCAATCAGCCCCAGCATTTT
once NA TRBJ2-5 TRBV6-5 CASSSWLVQETQYF TGTGCCAGCAGTTCTTGGCTGGTCCAAGAGACCCAGTACTTC
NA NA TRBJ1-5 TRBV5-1 CASSLESGNQPQHF TGCGCCAGCAGCTTGGAGTCAGGTAACCAGCCCCAGCATTTT
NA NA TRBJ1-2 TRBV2 CASSEARGGANYGYTF TGTGCCAGCAGTGAAGCGCGGGGGGGCGCGAACTATGGCTACACCTTC
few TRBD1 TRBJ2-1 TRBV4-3 CASSQEYRGYNEQFF TGCGCCAGCAGCCAAGAGTACAGGGGGTACAATGAGCAGTTCTTC
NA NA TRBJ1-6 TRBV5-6 CASSLNPGTNSPLHF TGTGCCAGCAGCTTGAATCCAGGAACTAATTCACCCCTCCACTTT
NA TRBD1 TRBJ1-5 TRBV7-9 CASSWDSGNQPQHF TGTGCCAGCAGTTGGGACAGCGGCAATCAGCCCCAGCATTTT
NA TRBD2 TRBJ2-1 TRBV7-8 CASSLSMATSGLYNEQFF TGTGCCAGCAGCTTAAGTATGGCGACTAGCGGGCTATACAATGAGCAGTTCTTC
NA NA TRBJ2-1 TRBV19 CASSIWVRVGPERNEQFF TGTGCCAGTAGTATTTGGGTTCGGGTAGGTCCCGAGCGTAATGAGCAGTTCTTC
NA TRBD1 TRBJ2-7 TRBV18 CASSHDRAYEQYF TGTGCCAGCTCTCATGACAGGGCCTACGAGCAGTACTTC
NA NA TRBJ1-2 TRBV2 CASSLSKLQANYGYTF TGTGCCAGCAGTCTCTCGAAGCTACAGGCGAACTATGGCTACACCTTC
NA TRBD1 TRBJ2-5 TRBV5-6 CASSLGHRGHFQETQYF TGTGCCAGCAGCTTGGGACACAGGGGGCACTTCCAAGAGACCCAGTACTTC
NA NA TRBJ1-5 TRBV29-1 CSVSGNNQPQHF TGCAGCGTTTCAGGGAACAATCAGCCCCAGCATTTT
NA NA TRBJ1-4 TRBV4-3 CASSQDQSKGEKLFF TGCGCCAGCAGCCAAGATCAATCTAAGGGGGAAAAACTGTTTTTT
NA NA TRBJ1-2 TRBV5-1 CASSLGVRDGYTF TGCGCCAGCAGCTTGGGCGTGAGGGATGGCTACACCTTC
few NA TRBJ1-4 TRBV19 CASTHGQLNEKLFF TGTGCCAGTACCCACGGACAGCTTAATGAAAAACTGTTTTTT
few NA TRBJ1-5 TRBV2 CASSEGVIGGNNQPQHF TGTGCCAGCAGTGAAGGAGTTATAGGAGGCAACAATCAGCCCCAGCATTTT
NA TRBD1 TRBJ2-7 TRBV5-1 CASGGTGFDEQYF TGCGCCAGCGGGGGGACAGGGTTTGACGAGCAGTACTTC
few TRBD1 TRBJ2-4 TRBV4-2 CASSQAGTGLNIQYF TGTGCCAGCAGCCAAGCCGGGACAGGGCTAAACATTCAGTACTTC
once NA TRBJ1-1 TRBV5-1 CASSLVEYTEAFF TGCGCCAGCAGCTTGGTAGAGTACACTGAAGCTTTCTTT
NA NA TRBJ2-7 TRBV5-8 CASSFGQPYEQYF TGTGCCAGCAGCTTTGGACAGCCGTACGAGCAGTACTTC
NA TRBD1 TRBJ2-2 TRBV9 CASSVGQGGAGELFF TGTGCCAGCAGCGTAGGACAGGGCGGCGCCGGGGAGCTGTTTTTT
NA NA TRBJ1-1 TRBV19 CASTGGGSLNTEAFF TGTGCCAGTACGGGGGGAGGTTCCCTTAACACTGAAGCTTTCTTT
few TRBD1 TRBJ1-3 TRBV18 CASSPDRAGNTIYF TGTGCCAGCTCTCCGGACAGGGCTGGAAACACCATATATTTT
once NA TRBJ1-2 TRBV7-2 CASSLGSRLTANYGYTF TGTGCCAGCAGCTTAGGGTCCAGGCTAACAGCTAACTATGGCTACACCTTC
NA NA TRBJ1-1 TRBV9 CASSQTGQDTEAFF TGTGCCAGCAGCCAAACAGGGCAGGACACTGAAGCTTTCTTT
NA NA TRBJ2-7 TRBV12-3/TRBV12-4 CASSFGQGGEQYF TGTGCCAGCAGCTTCGGCCAGGGAGGCGAGCAGTACTTC
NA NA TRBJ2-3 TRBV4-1 CASSQERGIDTQYF TGCGCCAGCAGCCAAGAAAGAGGAATCGATACGCAGTATTTT
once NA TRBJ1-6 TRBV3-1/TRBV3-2 CASSATASPLHF TGTGCCAGCAGCGCTACTGCATCACCCCTCCACTTT
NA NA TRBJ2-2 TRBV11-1 CASSLGLFANTGELFF TGTGCCAGCAGCTTAGGACTCTTCGCGAACACCGGGGAGCTGTTTTTT
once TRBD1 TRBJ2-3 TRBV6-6 CASSGQDTDTQYF TGTGCCAGCAGTGGACAGGACACAGATACGCAGTATTTT
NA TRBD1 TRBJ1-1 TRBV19 CASSYGTGGARNTEAFF TGTGCCAGTAGTTACGGGACAGGGGGCGCGAGGAACACTGAAGCTTTCTTT
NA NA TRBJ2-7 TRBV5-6 CASSSSYEQYF TGTGCCAGCAGCTCTTCCTACGAGCAGTACTTC
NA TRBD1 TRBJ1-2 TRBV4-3 CASSQAPDRGRGGYTF TGCGCCAGCAGCCAAGCCCCAGACAGGGGGCGAGGAGGCTACACCTTC
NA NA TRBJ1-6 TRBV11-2 CASSLGAGNSPLHF TGTGCCAGCAGCTTAGGCGCCGGTAATTCACCCCTCCACTTT
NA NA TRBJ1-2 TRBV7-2 CASSLQGYYGYTF TGTGCCAGCAGCTTACAGGGGTACTATGGCTACACCTTC
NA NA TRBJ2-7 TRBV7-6 CASSLEISGYEQYF TGTGCCAGCAGCTTAGAAATTAGCGGCTACGAGCAGTACTTC
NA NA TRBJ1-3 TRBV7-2 CASSLWGAGNTIYF TGTGCCAGCAGCTTATGGGGAGCTGGAAACACCATATATTTT
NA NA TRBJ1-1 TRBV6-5 CASSRERGNTEAFF TGTGCCAGCAGTCGGGAGAGGGGGAACACTGAAGCTTTCTTT
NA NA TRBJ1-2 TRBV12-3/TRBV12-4 CASIGGTNYGYTF TGTGCCAGCATCGGGGGGACTAACTATGGCTACACCTTC
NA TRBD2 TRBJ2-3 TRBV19 CATSSWASGGPTDTQYF TGTGCCACCAGTAGTTGGGCTAGCGGGGGCCCCACAGATACGCAGTATTTT
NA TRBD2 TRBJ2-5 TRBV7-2 CASSLARGVKETQYF TGTGCCAGCAGCTTAGCGCGGGGGGTGAAAGAGACCCAGTACTTC
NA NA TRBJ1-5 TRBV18 CASSPLGQHNQPQHF TGTGCCAGCTCACCACTCGGACAGCACAATCAGCCCCAGCATTTT
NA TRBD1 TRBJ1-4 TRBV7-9 CASSLVGILGQGNEKLFF TGTGCCAGCAGCTTAGTAGGAATTTTGGGACAGGGAAATGAAAAACTGTTTTTT
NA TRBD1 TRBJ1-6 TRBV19 CASSDRVGNSPLHF TGTGCCAGTAGTGACAGGGTGGGGAATTCACCCCTCCACTTT
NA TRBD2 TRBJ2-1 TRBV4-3 CASSQGLENEQFF TGCGCCAGCAGCCAGGGACTAGAAAATGAGCAGTTCTTC
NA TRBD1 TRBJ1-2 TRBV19 CASSTGTVYGYTF TGTGCCAGTAGCACCGGGACAGTGTATGGCTACACCTTC
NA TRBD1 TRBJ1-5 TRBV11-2 CASSLGQINQPQHF TGTGCCAGCAGCTTGGGACAGATCAATCAGCCCCAGCATTTT
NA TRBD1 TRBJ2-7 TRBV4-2 CASSHRLGQGAHEQYF TGTGCCAGCAGCCACCGTCTAGGACAGGGGGCCCACGAGCAGTACTTC
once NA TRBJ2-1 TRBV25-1 CASSAFRNGYNEQFF TGTGCCAGCAGTGCTTTCCGTAACGGGTACAATGAGCAGTTCTTC
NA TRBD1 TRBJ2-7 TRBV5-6 CASSPGTGNVYEQYF TGTGCCAGCAGCCCCGGGACAGGGAACGTCTACGAGCAGTACTTC
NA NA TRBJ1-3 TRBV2 CASSEVQGNTIYF TGTGCCAGCAGTGAGGTACAGGGAAACACCATATATTTT
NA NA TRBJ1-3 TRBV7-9 CASSLYRIGNTIYF TGTGCCAGCAGCTTATACAGGATTGGAAACACCATATATTTT